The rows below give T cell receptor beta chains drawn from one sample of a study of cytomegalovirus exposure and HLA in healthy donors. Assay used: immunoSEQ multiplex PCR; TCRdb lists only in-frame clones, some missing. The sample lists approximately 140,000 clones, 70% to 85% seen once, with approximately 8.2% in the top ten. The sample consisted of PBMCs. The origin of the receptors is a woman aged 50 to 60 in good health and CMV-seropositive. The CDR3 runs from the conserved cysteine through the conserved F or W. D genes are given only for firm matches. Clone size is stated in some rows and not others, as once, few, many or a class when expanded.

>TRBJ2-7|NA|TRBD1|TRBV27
TGTGCCAGCAGGGGCAGGGGGCCTTACGAGCAGTACTTC
CASRGRGPYEQYF
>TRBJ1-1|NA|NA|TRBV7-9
TGTGCCAGCAGCTTGGGGGCAGGGGCAATGACGGCCACTGAAGCTTTCTTT
CASSLGAGAMTATEAFF
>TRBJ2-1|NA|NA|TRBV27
TGTGCCAGCAGCCTCGGACTCGGTTACAATGAGCAGTTCTTC
CASSLGLGYNEQFF
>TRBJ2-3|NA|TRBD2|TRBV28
TGTGCCAGCAGTATACTAGCGGGGGGATTTACAGATACGCAGTATTTT
CASSILAGGFTDTQYF
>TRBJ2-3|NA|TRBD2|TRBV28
TGTGCCAGCACCTCTAGCGGGGGGGCCGGAGATACGCAGTATTTT
CASTSSGGAGDTQYF
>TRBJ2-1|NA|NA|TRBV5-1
TGCGCCAGCAGCTGGAATCGGGGGAGCTCCTACAATGAGCAGTTCTTC
CASSWNRGSSYNEQFF
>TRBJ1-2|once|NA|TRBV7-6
TGTGCCAGCAGCGCAACGGGACAAGGTGGCTACACCTTC
CASSATGQGGYTF
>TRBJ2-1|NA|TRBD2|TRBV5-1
TGCGCCAGCAGCTTGTCTTCTAGCGGGGGGACCAATGAGCAGTTCTTC
CASSLSSSGGTNEQFF
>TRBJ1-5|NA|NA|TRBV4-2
TGTGCCAGCAGCCAAGATCGCGCGCCCCAGCATTTT
CASSQDRAPQHF
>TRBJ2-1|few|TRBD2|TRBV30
TGTGCCTGGAGCGGAGGAACTAGCGGGGGCCCTAGCTCCTACAATGAGCAGTTCTTC
CAWSGGTSGGPSSYNEQFF
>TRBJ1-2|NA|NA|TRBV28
TGTGCCAGCAGTGGCCCCTCCGGTGCGGGGGAAGGGGGCTACACCTTC
CASSGPSGAGEGGYTF
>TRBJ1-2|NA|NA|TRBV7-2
TGTGCCAGCAGCTTACTTGGAGGGGCCAATGGCTACACCTTC
CASSLLGGANGYTF
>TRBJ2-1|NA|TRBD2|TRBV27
TGTGCCAGCACCTTTAGCGGGGGGTCCTACAATGAGCAGTTCTTC
CASTFSGGSYNEQFF
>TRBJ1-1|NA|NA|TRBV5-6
TGTGCCAGCAGCTTTGTCGTGGGCGGGACTGAAGCTTTCTTT
CASSFVVGGTEAFF
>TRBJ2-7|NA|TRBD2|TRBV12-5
TGTGCTAGTGGTTTGACCGGGACTAGCTACGAGCAGTACTTC
CASGLTGTSYEQYF
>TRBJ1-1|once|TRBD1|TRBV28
TGTGCCAGCAGTTTACCCAGACAGGGGGTGAACACTGAAGCTTTCTTT
CASSLPRQGVNTEAFF
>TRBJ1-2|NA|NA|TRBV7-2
TGTGCCAGCAGCTTAGGGGGGGGACAAACACATGGCTACACCTTC
CASSLGGGQTHGYTF
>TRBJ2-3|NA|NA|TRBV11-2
TGTGCCAGCAGCCGAAGGGGCGGTACGCAGTATTTT
CASSRRGGTQYF
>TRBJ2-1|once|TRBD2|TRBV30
TGTGCCTGGAGTGTAGATAGCGGGGTCCACAATGAGCAGTTCTTC
CAWSVDSGVHNEQFF
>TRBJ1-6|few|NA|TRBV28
TGTGCCAGCAGTTTATTCCGGAATTCACCCCTCCACTTT
CASSLFRNSPLHF
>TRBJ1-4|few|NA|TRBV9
TGTGCCAGCAGCGTCTCCGAAAAACTGTTTTTT
CASSVSEKLFF
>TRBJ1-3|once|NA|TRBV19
TGTGCCAGTAGTCCTCCCGGGGGAAACACCATATATTTT
CASSPPGGNTIYF
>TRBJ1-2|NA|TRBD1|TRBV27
TGTGCCAGCAGTCCCCCGGGACAGGGTTGGAGCTACACCTTC
CASSPPGQGWSYTF
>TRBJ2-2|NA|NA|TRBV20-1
TGCAGTGCCAGGGTCCCCGGGGAGCTGTTTTTT
CSARVPGELFF
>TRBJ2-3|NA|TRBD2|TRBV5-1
TGCGCCAGCAGCTTGACTAGCGGCACAGATACGCAGTATTTT
CASSLTSGTDTQYF
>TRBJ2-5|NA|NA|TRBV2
TGTGCCAGCAGTGAAAACGGTGCCGTAGAGACCCAGTACTTC
CASSENGAVETQYF
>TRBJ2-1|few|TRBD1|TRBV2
TGTGCCAGCGGACAGGGGTGGTACAATGAGCAGTTCTTC
CASGQGWYNEQFF
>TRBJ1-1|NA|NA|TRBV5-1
TGCGCCAGCAGCCAGACACAGGGGAACACTGAAGCTTTCTTT
CASSQTQGNTEAFF
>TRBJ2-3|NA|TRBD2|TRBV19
TGTGCCAGTGCCCCGAGCGGGGGGATGGCAGATACGCAGTATTTT
CASAPSGGMADTQYF
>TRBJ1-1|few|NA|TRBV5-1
TGCGCCAGCAGCGCGGTGAAGAGCACTGAAGCTTTCTTT
CASSAVKSTEAFF
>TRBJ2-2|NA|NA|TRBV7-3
TGTGCCAGCAGCTTGGACAGCCTCACCGGGGAGCTGTTTTTT
CASSLDSLTGELFF
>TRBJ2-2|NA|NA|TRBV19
TGTGCCAGTAGTATGAAGGGGCCGACCGGGGAGCTGTTTTTT
CASSMKGPTGELFF
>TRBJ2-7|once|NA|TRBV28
TGTGCCAGCACCACGGCGGGCGGGGAGCAGTACTTC
CASTTAGGEQYF